This is a list of T cell receptor beta chains from one sample in a study of T cell responses to AZD1222 COVID-19 vaccine. The data were produced by immunoSEQ multiplex PCR, yet TCRdb's version contains in-frame clones alone and is incomplete. This repertoire shows about 64,000 clones, about 90% found once; its top ten account for 6.3%. The sequencing here drew on peripheral blood, taken 28 days after the second dose of the MenACWY control vaccine. The origin of the receptors is an adult who received the MenACWY meningococcal vaccine as a control. The CDR3 runs from the conserved cysteine through the conserved F or W.

J gene,V gene,CDR3 protein
TRBJ2-1,TRBV6-5,CASTEPGGGNEQFF
TRBJ1-1,TRBV12-3/TRBV12-4,CASSSDTNTEAFF
TRBJ2-1,TRBV7-2,CASSLIGQVDYNEQFF
TRBJ2-7,TRBV5-1,CASSLDPSGRVEQYF
TRBJ2-1,TRBV5-1,CASSLYSLARPDNEQFF
TRBJ2-7,TRBV5-1,CASSLDGASSYEQYF
TRBJ1-1,TRBV28,CASSRPRQFLEAFF
TRBJ1-5,TRBV11-3,CASSPRRPCNQPQHF
TRBJ2-1,TRBV7-2,CASSFGSSYNEQFF
TRBJ2-2,TRBV30,CAWRSSRAGELFF
TRBJ2-1,TRBV11-2,CASSSSYHNEQFF
TRBJ2-7,TRBV11-2,CASSLGGARGFYEQYF
TRBJ2-3,TRBV4-1,CASSHSGSTDTQYF
TRBJ1-1,TRBV6-5,CASGSGGNTEAFF
TRBJ2-7,TRBV18,CASSPSTSGSAEQYF